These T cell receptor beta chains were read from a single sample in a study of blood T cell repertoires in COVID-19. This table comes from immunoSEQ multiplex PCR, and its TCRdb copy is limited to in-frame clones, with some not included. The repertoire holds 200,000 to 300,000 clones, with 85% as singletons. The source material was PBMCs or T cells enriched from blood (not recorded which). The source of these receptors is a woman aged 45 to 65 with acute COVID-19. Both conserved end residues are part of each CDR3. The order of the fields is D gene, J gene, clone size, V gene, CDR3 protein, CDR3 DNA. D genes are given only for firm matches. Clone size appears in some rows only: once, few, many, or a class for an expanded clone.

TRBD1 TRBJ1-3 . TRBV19 CASKGQHSGNTIYF TGTGCCAGTAAGGGACAGCACTCTGGAAACACCATATATTTT
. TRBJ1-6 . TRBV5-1 CASCKNGEGSPLHF TGCGCCAGCTGTAAGAACGGGGAGGGTTCACCCCTCCACTTT
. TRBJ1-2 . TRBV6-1 CASSEARVARGYGYTF TGTGCCAGCAGTGAAGCGCGGGTCGCCAGGGGTTATGGCTACACCTTC
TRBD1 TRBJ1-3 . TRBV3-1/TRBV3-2 CASSPTGAGNTIYF TGTGCCAGCAGCCCTACAGGGGCTGGAAACACCATATATTTT
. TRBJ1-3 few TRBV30 CAWSDSPSGNTIYF TGTGCCTGGAGTGACAGTCCCTCTGGAAACACCATATATTTT
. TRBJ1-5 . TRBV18 CASSPQGQPQHF TGTGCCAGCTCACCCCAGGGTCAGCCCCAGCATTTT
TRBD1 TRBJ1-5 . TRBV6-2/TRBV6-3 CASSYAGQGVRGNQPQHF TGTGCCAGCAGTTACGCGGGACAGGGGGTCCGGGGCAATCAGCCCCAGCATTTT
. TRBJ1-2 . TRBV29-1 CSVDAGDYGYTF TGCAGCGTTGATGCAGGGGACTATGGCTACACCTTC
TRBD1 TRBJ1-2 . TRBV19 CASSGTGGAFGYTF TGTGCCAGTAGTGGGACAGGGGGCGCCTTTGGCTACACCTTC
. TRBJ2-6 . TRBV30 CAWRPAGFSGANVLTF TGTGCCTGGAGGCCAGCCGGGTTCTCTGGGGCCAACGTCCTGACTTTC
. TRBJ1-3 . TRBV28 CASSPGVENVSGNTIYF TGTGCCAGCAGCCCCGGTGTGGAGAATGTCTCTGGAAACACCATATATTTT
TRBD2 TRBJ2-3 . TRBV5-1 CASSLEAGVGDTQYF TGCGCCAGCAGCTTGGAGGCGGGGGTAGGAGATACGCAGTATTTT
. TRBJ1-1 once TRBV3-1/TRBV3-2 CASSRTGQNTEAFF TGTGCCAGCAGCCGCACAGGGCAGAACACTGAAGCTTTCTTT
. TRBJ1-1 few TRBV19 CASSIAGGAILGTEAFF TGTGCCAGTAGTATAGCTGGGGGCGCCATTCTCGGCACTGAAGCTTTCTTT
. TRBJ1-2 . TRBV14 CASSQDYKTVYGYTF TGTGCCAGCAGCCAAGATTACAAGACAGTCTATGGCTACACCTTC
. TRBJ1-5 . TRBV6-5 CASRNRQESQPQHF TGTGCCAGCAGGAATCGACAGGAGAGCCAGCCCCAGCATTTT
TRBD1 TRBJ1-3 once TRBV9 CASSTRDRGYSGNTIYF TGTGCCAGCAGCACCCGGGACAGAGGTTACTCTGGAAACACCATATATTTT
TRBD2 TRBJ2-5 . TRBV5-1 CASSPPGEGETQYF TGCGCCAGCAGCCCGCCGGGGGAGGGGGAGACCCAGTACTTC
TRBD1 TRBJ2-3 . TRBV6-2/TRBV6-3 CASSRTRQGNSDTQYF TGTGCCAGCAGCCGGACCCGACAGGGAAATTCAGATACGCAGTATTTT
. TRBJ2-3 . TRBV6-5 CASSYQGPGTQYF TGTGCCAGCAGTTACCAGGGCCCAGGTACGCAGTATTTT
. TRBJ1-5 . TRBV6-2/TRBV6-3 CASSYSIGGGSNQPQHF TGTGCCAGCAGTTACTCGATTGGGGGGGGTAGCAATCAGCCCCAGCATTTT
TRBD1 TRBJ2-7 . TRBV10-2 CASSGQAPYEQYF TGCGCCAGCAGCGGACAGGCCCCTTACGAGCAGTACTTC
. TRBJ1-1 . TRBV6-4 CASSPILGEEAFF TGTGCCAGCAGTCCTATACTCGGGGAGGAAGCTTTCTTT
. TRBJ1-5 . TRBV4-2 CASSPTGINQPQHF TGTGCCAGCAGCCCCACAGGGATAAATCAGCCCCAGCATTTT
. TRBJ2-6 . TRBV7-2 CASSSRSSGANVLTF TGTGCCAGCAGCTCACGGAGCTCTGGGGCCAACGTCCTGACTTTC
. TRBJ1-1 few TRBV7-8 CASSLRSEAFF TGTGCCAGCAGCTTACGGTCAGAAGCTTTCTTT
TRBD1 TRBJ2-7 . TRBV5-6 CASSSSRGTGAYEQYF TGTGCCAGCAGCTCCTCACGCGGGACAGGAGCCTACGAGCAGTACTTC
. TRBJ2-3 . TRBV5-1 CASSLAGLGRGTDTQYF TGCGCCAGCAGCTTGGCGGGATTGGGGAGAGGCACAGATACGCAGTATTTT
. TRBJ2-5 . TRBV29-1 CSHRGQQETQYF TGCAGCCATAGAGGACAGCAAGAGACCCAGTACTTC
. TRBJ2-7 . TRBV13 CASSSAITPYEQYF TGTGCCAGCAGCTCAGCGATCACCCCCTACGAGCAGTACTTC
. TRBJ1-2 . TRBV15 CATSRAVGGRIYGYTF TGTGCCACCAGCAGAGCGGTGGGGGGGCGCATCTATGGCTACACCTTC
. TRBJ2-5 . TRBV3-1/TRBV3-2 CASSQPTGSIETQYF TGTGCCAGCAGCCAACCTACAGGAAGCATTGAGACCCAGTACTTC
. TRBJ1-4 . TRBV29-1 CSAESYRKLFF TGCAGCGCAGAGTCCTACAGAAAACTGTTTTTT
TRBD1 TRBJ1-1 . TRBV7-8 CASSLTGAIAHTEAFF TGTGCCAGCAGCTTGACAGGGGCGATTGCCCACACTGAAGCTTTCTTT
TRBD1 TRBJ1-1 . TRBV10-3 CAIRTGANTEAFF TGTGCCATCAGAACAGGGGCGAACACTGAAGCTTTCTTT
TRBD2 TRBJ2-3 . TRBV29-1 CSVGTSGGPSTDTQYF TGCAGCGTTGGGACTAGCGGGGGACCTAGCACAGATACGCAGTATTTT
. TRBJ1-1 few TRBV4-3 CASSLKTGLNTEAFF TGCGCCAGCAGCCTTAAGACGGGGTTGAACACTGAAGCTTTCTTT
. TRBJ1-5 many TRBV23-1 CASSQRESLSNQPQHF TGCGCCAGCAGTCAAAGAGAGAGCCTTAGCAATCAGCCCCAGCATTTT
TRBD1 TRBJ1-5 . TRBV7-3 CASSLRQGQLGSQPQHF TGTGCCAGCAGCCTTCGACAGGGGCAGTTGGGGAGTCAGCCCCAGCATTTT
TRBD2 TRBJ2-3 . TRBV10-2 CASRLAGEPSPDTQYF TGCGCCAGCAGATTAGCGGGGGAACCCAGTCCAGATACGCAGTATTTT
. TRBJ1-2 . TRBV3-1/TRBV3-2 CASSQDVELYDGYTF TGTGCCAGCAGCCAAGATGTTGAGCTATACGATGGCTACACCTTC
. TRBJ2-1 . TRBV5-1 CASSPQTGNEQFF TGCGCCAGCAGCCCCCAGACAGGCAATGAGCAGTTCTTC
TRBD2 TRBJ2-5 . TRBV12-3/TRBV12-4 CASSWGLGETQYF TGTGCCAGCAGTTGGGGACTAGGAGAGACCCAGTACTTC
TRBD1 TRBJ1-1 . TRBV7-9 CASSGGTDEAFF TGTGCCAGCAGCGGGGGGACAGATGAAGCTTTCTTT
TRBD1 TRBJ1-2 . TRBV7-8 CASSLGDRGSGYTF TGTGCCAGCAGCTTAGGCGACAGGGGATCCGGCTACACCTTC
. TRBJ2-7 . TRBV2 CASSPQVYEQYF TGTGCCAGCAGCCCACAAGTCTACGAGCAGTACTTC
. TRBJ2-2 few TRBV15 CALSTVNTGELFF TGTGCCTTGTCAACGGTGAACACCGGGGAGCTGTTTTTT
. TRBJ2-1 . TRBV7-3 CASSPGTYNEQFF TGTGCCAGCAGCCCGGGGACCTACAATGAGCAGTTCTTC
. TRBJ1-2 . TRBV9 CASSSRTEGYTF TGTGCCAGCAGCTCCCGGACAGAAGGCTACACCTTC
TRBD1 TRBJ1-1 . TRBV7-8 CASSNRGLVGTEAFF TGTGCCAGCAGCAACAGGGGGCTGGTCGGCACTGAAGCTTTCTTT
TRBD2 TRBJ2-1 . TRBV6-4 CASSDLGGGQFFF TGTGCCAGCAGTGACCTCGGGGGGGGGCAGTTTTTCTTC
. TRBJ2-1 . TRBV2 CASRDSAYNEQFF TGTGCCAGCAGGGACTCGGCCTACAATGAGCAGTTCTTC
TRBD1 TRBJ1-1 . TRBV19 CASRTLQGLDTEAFF TGTGCCAGTCGGACTTTACAGGGGTTGGACACTGAAGCTTTCTTT
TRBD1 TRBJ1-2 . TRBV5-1 CASSDEGQGAGYGYTF TGCGCCAGCAGCGACGAGGGACAGGGGGCGGGCTATGGCTACACCTTC
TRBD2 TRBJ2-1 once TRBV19 CASSQPGLVTEQFF TGTGCCAGTAGCCAACCGGGACTAGTGACTGAGCAGTTCTTC
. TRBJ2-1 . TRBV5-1 CASSFTEAGVGNEQFF TGCGCCAGCAGCTTCACAGAAGCAGGGGTAGGCAATGAGCAGTTCTTC
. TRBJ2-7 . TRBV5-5 CASRRDYEQYF TGTGCCAGCCGGAGGGACTACGAGCAGTACTTC
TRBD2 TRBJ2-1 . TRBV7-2 CASSFRSGGVRQFF TGTGCCAGCAGCTTCAGGTCGGGGGGAGTCAGGCAGTTCTTC
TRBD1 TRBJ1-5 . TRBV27 CASSAGQGLSNQPQHF TGTGCCAGCAGCGCCGGACAGGGCCTTAGTAATCAGCCCCAGCATTTT